This TCR beta chain was captured by sequencing in a study of T cell repertoires in cytomegalovirus infection. Across the study: CMV epitopes that were recently identified and HLA-C-restricted were used alongside well-studied HLA-B-restricted ones. It was the public TCR beta signatures that indicated both CMV infection and matching HLA type. Regarding the study as a whole: Identification of carriers of CMV plus the relevant HLA was performed using cumulative public TCR beta family frequency. HLA-C-restricted, CMV-specific TCR beta clonotypes were dominant ex vivo.

TCRdb ran MiXCR on the reads and lists one entry per CDR3 protein. The sample gives about 340,000 distinct CDR3 sequences, under 35% of which show up once; over 15% is in the top ten. Notes on this clonotype: Antigen specificity is unknown.

The sequenced sample was cultured PBMCs, obtained from culture after CMV antigen stimulation. The clonotype comes from a human donor in good health (CMV status not recorded). Some clones in this sample may be carry-over from other donors' samples.

The CDR3 is CASSYSAYSNQPQHF. The CDR3 DNA sequence: TGTGCCAGCAGTTACAGCGCATATAGCAATCAGCCCCAGCATTTT. The chain recombines TRBV6-1 with TRBJ1-5; the D is unclear. V was pared by 5 bases and J by 0 bases, with 11 bases between. The CDR3 runs to 15 residues. Per germline, CDR1 MNHNS and CDR2 SASEGT.